What follows are 16 T cell receptor beta chains derived from one specimen sequenced in a study of T cells in Graves' hyperthyroidism and ophthalmopathy. From RNA transcripts, TCR beta CDR3 regions were amplified. The HTBI primer set served for first-round RT-PCR of the TCR CDR3. One entry per CDR3 protein, called by TCRdb with MiXCR from the multiplex PCR reads. The profile covers fewer than 350,000 distinct CDR3 sequences, with roughly 15% appearing a single time and roughly 30% taken by the ten largest. The sequenced sample was blood. These receptors originate from a woman aged 45-65 years with Graves' hyperthyroidism that later progressed to Graves' ophthalmopathy.

Remarks on this clonotype: This may arise from a read error, as a much more abundant clone is one base away. J is TRBJ2-1 and V is TRBV28; D perhaps matches TRBD1 (6 bases). The V gene's germline CDR1 is MDHEN and CDR2 SYDVKM. The ends were cut back, 8 bases at V and 12 bases at J, with 17 bases in the middle. This CDR3 contains 12 residues. CDR3 nucleotide sequence: TGTGCCAGCCTCGACGGGGACACTGTGCAGTTCTTC. It codes for CASLDGDTVQFF.

At least ten counts were recorded for this clonotype. The CDR3 bases are TGTGCCAGCAGCCAAGTGACAGGGGGCAACACTGAAGCTTTCTTT. Residues: CASSQVTGGNTEAFF. The rearrangement links TRBV3-1 to TRBJ1-1; 10 bases line up with TRBD1. Germline V lookup: CDR1 LGHDT, CDR2 YNNKEL (reference sequence). The CDR3 is 15 residues long. The V and J ends lost 1 base and 2 bases, in that order; junction bases with no gene match: 1. The full variable domain, with the rest looked up from reference TRBV3-1 and TRBJ1-1, is DTAVSQTPKYLVTQMGNDKSIKCEQNLGHDTMYWYKQDSKKFLKIMFSYNNKELIINETVPNRFSPKSPDKAHLNLHINSLELGDSAVYFCASSQVTGGNTEAFFGQGTRLTVV.

The V and J genes are TRBV6-1 and TRBJ1-5; 7 nucleotides line up with TRBD1. The CDR3 length is 15 residues. Germline CDR1 reads MNHNS; CDR2 reads SASEGT. V lost 6 bases, J lost 7 bases, and 12 bases stayed unmatched. DNA for the CDR3: TGTGCCAGCAGACCCCGGGACAGCCTGGGACAGCCCCAGCATTTT. Its translation is CASRPRDSLGQPQHF.

This clonotype was seen a few times. The rearrangement links TRBV4-2 to TRBJ1-5; no clear D gene. The ends were cut back, 0 bases at V and 7 bases at J, with 13 bases in the middle. The germline V gene encodes CDR1 LGHNA and CDR2 YNFKEQ. The CDR3 spans 15 residues. The CDR3 nucleotides read TGTGCCAGCAGCCAAGATGCGGGGTTCGGGCAGCCCCAGCATTTT. It encodes CASSQDAGFGQPQHF.

This clonotype was seen many times. The chain combines TRBV3-1 with TRBJ1-1; D call uncertain. CDR3 size: 13 residues. The V gene's germline CDR1 is LGHDT and CDR2 YNNKEL (reference sequence). V was trimmed by 4 bases and J by 4 bases, leaving 10 bases between them. In nucleotides, the CDR3 is TGTGCCAGCAGCCCTTCTAGGAGCACTGAAGCTTTCTTT. Amino acid sequence: CASSPSRSTEAFF.

There are many counts of this clonotype. The chain's CDR3 is CSASSPGNRMGEQYF. Here the CDR3 DNA reads TGCAGTGCTTCGTCGCCGGGCAACCGAATGGGGGAGCAGTACTTC. The V gene is TRBV20-1, the J gene TRBJ2-7, with D hard to call. This CDR3 region has 15 residues. V was pared by 5 bases and J by 7 bases, with 24 bases between. CDR1 is DFQATT, CDR2 SNEGSKA, per germline (reference sequence).

This clonotype occurred many times. The chain has TRBV11-1 and TRBJ2-1; 9 nucleotides match TRBD2. The CDR3 is 15 residues long. With V trimmed by 5 bases and J by 3 bases, 5 bases remained unmatched. Germline-derived CDR1 and CDR2 are SGHAT and FQDESV (reference sequence). The chain's CDR3 is CASSPLAGIYNEQFF. Written as DNA, the CDR3 is TGTGCCAGCAGCCCCCTAGCGGGGATCTACAATGAGCAGTTCTTC. Complete variable domain (other parts from reference TRBV11-1 and TRBJ2-1): EAEVAQSPRYKITEKSQAVAFWCDPISGHATLYWYRQILGQGPELLVQFQDESVVDDSQLPKDRFSAERLKGVDSTLKIQPAELGDSAMYLCASSPLAGIYNEQFFGPGTRLTVL.

This clonotype was recorded at least ten times. The chain has TRBV28 and TRBJ2-3, with D possibly being TRBD2 (5 bases). The CDR3 consists of 15 residues. Germline CDR1 MDHEN, CDR2 SYDVKM. With 2 bases removed from V and 3 bases from J, the gap between germline ends came to 12 bases. The CDR3 protein is CASSLPARGTDTQYF. The CDR3 bases are TGTGCCAGCAGTTTACCAGCGCGAGGGACAGATACGCAGTATTTT. Complete variable domain (other parts from reference TRBV28 and TRBJ2-3): DVKVTQSSRYLVKRTGEKVFLECVQDMDHENMFWYRQDPGLGLRLIYFSYDVKMKEKGDIPEGYSVSREKKERFSLILESASTNQTSMYLCASSLPARGTDTQYFGPGTRLTVL.

This clonotype has ten or more counts. The chain employs TRBV18 and TRBJ2-7, with D tentatively TRBD1 (6 bases). Germline lookup yields CDR1 KGHSH and CDR2 LQKENI. The CDR3 runs to 13 residues. With 3 bases removed from V and 5 bases from J, the gap between germline ends came to 11 bases. In nucleotides, the CDR3 is TGTGCCAGCTCACCTCCACAGGGCAACGAGCAGTACTTC. It is translated as CASSPPQGNEQYF.

J is TRBJ1-4 and V is TRBV6-1; D call uncertain. CDR3 length: 12 amino acids. From germline, CDR1 is MNHNS and CDR2 SASEGT. V lost 4 bases and J lost 8, with 8 bases in between. The DNA for the CDR3 is TGTGCCAGCAGTGGGAGGTCGGAAAAACTGTTTTTT. Translation gives CASSGRSEKLFF.

The sample holds many counts of this clonotype. The chain has TRBV2 and TRBJ1-2; 7 positions match TRBD1. Trimming took 3 bases from V and 2 from J; bases not matched to a gene: 9. Germline V gene sequence: CDR1 SNHLY, CDR2 FYNNEI. The CDR3 has 16 amino acids. The DNA for the CDR3 is TGTGCCAGCAGTGAGGGCAGGGGGACATGGAACTATGGCTACACCTTC. Translated, it gives CASSEGRGTWNYGYTF.

Points on this clonotype: A much larger clone sits a single nucleotide away, making a read error possible. The chain combines TRBV7-6 with TRBJ2-3; 8 nucleotides align to TRBD2. CDR3 length: 15 amino acids. The germline gives CDR1 SGHVS, CDR2 FNYEAQ. The CDR3 nucleotides are TGTGTCAGCAGCCCCCGGGAGGGAAGGGGCGATACGCAGTATTTT. Translated, it gives CVSSPREGRGDTQYF.

This clonotype was counted ten times or more. The chain combines TRBV5-1 with TRBJ2-1, with 10 bases fitting TRBD1. Losses at the gene ends were 5 bases for V and 6 bases for J; bases not matched to a gene: 8. The CDR3 contains 15 residues. Germline-derived CDR1 and CDR2 are SGHRS and YFSETQ. The CDR3 DNA sequence: TGCGCCAGCAGTCTAATAGGACAGGGGGGCAATGAGCAGTTCTTC. Residues: CASSLIGQGGNEQFF.

There are many counts of this clonotype. This chain connects TRBV6-1 to TRBJ1-5; D gene ambiguous. V lost 1 base and J 3 bases, leaving 7 bases between the germline ends. This CDR3 has 14 residues. Germline V CDR1 and CDR2: MNHNS, SASEGT. The CDR3 nucleotides read TGTGCCAGCAGTGAAGTTACGGTCAATCAGCCCCAGCATTTT. Translation: CASSEVTVNQPQHF.

This clonotype was counted many times. V gene TRBV3-1 combines with J gene TRBJ1-4; D remains ambiguous. The germline gives CDR1 LGHDT, CDR2 YNNKEL (reference sequence). CDR3 size: 14 residues. V gave up 6 bases and J gave up 0 bases, with 8 bases separating them. CDR3 nucleotides: TGTGCCAGCAGACAGACCGCAACTAATGAAAAACTGTTTTTT. Its protein product is CASRQTATNEKLFF.

This clonotype was seen only a few times. V gene TRBV6-1 combines with J gene TRBJ2-7, with 8 bases identical to TRBD2. The CDR3 is 13 residues long. Trimming removed 6 bases from V and 1 base from J; junction bases left unmatched: 2. The germline CDR1 and CDR2 sequences are MNHNS and SASEGT. For the CDR3, the DNA is TGTGCCAGCAGGCCGGGAGGGTCCTACGAGCAGTACTTC. This sequence encodes CASRPGGSYEQYF.